The 12 T cell receptor beta chains listed next were all sequenced from one sample in a study of blood T cells in healthy people across ages. It was with a sample-barcoded 5' primer and a J-beta primer mix that a second PCR of roughly 7 to 12 cycles was run. TCRdb reanalysed the 5' RACE reads using MiXCR and keeps one entry per CDR3 protein. The data show around 780,000 distinct CDR3 sequences, 20% to 30% seen once. These data are also associated with another study on T cells of mothers and their children.

The material sequenced was blood. The receptors here all came from a boy younger than 18 in good health.

In its sample, this clonotype was seen a few times. J is TRBJ1-1 and V is TRBV20-1; D is possibly TRBD1 (6 bases). The CDR3 consists of 11 residues. The V and J ends lost 6 bases and 11 bases respectively, with 16 bases between them. Germline assignment: CDR1 DFQATT and CDR2 SNEGSKA (reference sequence). CDR3 DNA sequence: TGCAGTGCCCCAGGGGCCTCCGAGGCTTTCTTT. Encoded protein: CSAPGASEAFF.

The chain employs TRBV13 and TRBJ2-1; TRBD1 matches 7 bases. This CDR3 is built from 16 residues. Germline V gene data show CDR1 as PRHDT and CDR2 as FYEKMQ (reference sequence). With 4 bases clipped from V and 4 bases from J, the junction kept 10 bases outside the gene matches. The CDR3 coding sequence is TGTGCCAGCAGCTATTTGGGACAGCCTTTTTACAATGAGCAGTTCTTC. Translated: CASSYLGQPFYNEQFF.

This clonotype turned up a few times. The CDR3 region is CATEASGGDTEAFF. Written as DNA, the CDR3 is TGTGCCACTGAGGCCTCAGGAGGAGACACTGAAGCTTTCTTT. The genes are TRBV10-3 and TRBJ1-1; unclear D gene. The germline V and J ends were trimmed by 10 bases and 3 bases, with 18 bases remaining between them. The CDR3 runs to 14 residues. Germline V gene data show CDR1 as ENHRY and CDR2 as SYGVKD.

The chain joins TRBV6-5 to TRBJ2-5, with D perhaps matching TRBD1 (6 bases). CDR3 length: 14 amino acids. Trimming removed 4 bases from V and 9 bases from J, with 18 bases in between. Germline lookup yields CDR1 MNHEY and CDR2 SVGAGI. The CDR3 coding sequence is TGTGCCAGCAGTTTCCAACAGGGTCTGTTGGCCCAGTACTTC. This codes for CASSFQQGLLAQYF.

This clonotype was seen a handful of times. The chain has TRBV6-5 and TRBJ1-1; 10 nucleotides match TRBD1. Germline V gene sequence: CDR1 MNHEY, CDR2 SVGAGI. With V trimmed by 6 bases and J by 8 bases, 6 bases remained unmatched. This CDR3 spans 13 amino acids. CDR3 region: CASRIGQGDEAFF. For the CDR3, the DNA is TGTGCCAGCAGAATTGGACAGGGGGACGAAGCTTTCTTT.

This clonotype has only a few counts. The chain is built from TRBV29-1 and TRBJ2-6; 7 positions agree with TRBD1. The V segment lost 6 bases and the J segment 4 bases; nucleotides outside the gene matches: 9. The length of the CDR3 is 15 residues. CDR1 and CDR2 (germline): SQVTM, ANQGSEA. This CDR3 is CSVGTGESGANVLTF. The CDR3 bases are TGCAGCGTAGGCACAGGGGAATCAGGGGCCAACGTCCTGACTTTC.

This clonotype was recorded a few times. The gene calls are TRBV5-1 and TRBJ2-7; no clear D gene. The CDR3 spans 14 residues. Germline CDR1 and CDR2: SGHRS and YFSETQ. Between the trimmed V and J ends, which lost 4 bases and 2 bases, there was a span of 13 bases. CDR3 nucleotide sequence: TGCGCCAGCAGCCTGGGAATGCAGCCCTACGAGCAGTACTTC. Translating it yields CASSLGMQPYEQYF.

The rearrangement joins TRBV30 to TRBJ2-5; 7 positions match TRBD1. Matching the DNA end better, TRBJ2-1 makes the J call doubtful. This CDR3 region has 13 residues. The germline V gene encodes CDR1 GTSNPN and CDR2 SVGIG (reference sequence). The CDR3 is CAWTGGLGQKQFF. CDR3 nucleotides: TGTGCCTGGACGGGTGGGTTGGGACAGAAGCAGTTCTTC.

In this sample, this clonotype turned up a few times. The genes are TRBV12-3 or TRBV12-4 and TRBJ1-6; no clear D. This CDR3 region has 14 residues. Trimming removed 4 bases at V and 9 bases at J, with 13 bases between. The CDR3 DNA reads as TGTGCCAGCAGTTCCTACATCGTTCGTTCACCCCTCCACTTT. As protein: CASSSYIVRSPLHF.

This clonotype has a handful of counts. This chain uses TRBV5-1 with TRBJ2-2; TRBD1 aligns across 9 bases. CDR1 and CDR2 (germline): SGHRS, YFSETQ. The V gene end was trimmed by 3 bases and the J gene end by 10 bases; junction bases not matched to a gene: 7. The CDR3 length is 14 residues. CDR3 in amino acids: CASSSTGGETELFF. CDR3 bases: TGCGCCAGCAGCTCTACAGGGGGCGAGACGGAGCTGTTTTTT.

V gene TRBV7-9 combines with J gene TRBJ1-1; possibly TRBD1 for D (5 bases). CDR1 SEHNR and CDR2 FQNEAQ come from the germline V gene (reference sequence). Between the trimmed V and J ends, which lost 4 bases and 3 bases, there was a span of 15 bases. The CDR3 runs 15 residues. The CDR3 loop reads CASSSAAGVYTEAFF. CDR3 coding DNA: TGTGCCAGCAGCTCCGCGGCGGGGGTGTACACTGAAGCTTTCTTT.

This clonotype showed up just a few times. The chain recombines TRBV10-1 with TRBJ2-5, with a tentative D call TRBD2 (5 bases). Trimming cost V 6 bases and J 2 bases, with 10 bases left between them. The CDR3 runs 13 residues. Per germline, CDR1 WNHNN and CDR2 SYGVQD (reference sequence). Written as DNA, the CDR3 is TGCGCCAGCAGCGGGGTGGGGCAAGAGACCCAGTACTTC. Translated, it gives CASSGVGQETQYF.